This T cell receptor (beta chain) derives from a study of blood T cell repertoires in COVID-19 (dated by TCRdb to 2019 to 2021). As for the study more broadly: Collaborator samples came from the United States, Italy and Spain and covered acute and convalescent phases of COVID-19. The dataset comprised deeply sampled blood TCRbeta repertoires from subjects exposed to, actively infected with, or recovered from COVID-19. The repertoires were released in a freely available public database intended as a resource for research on the immune response to SARS-CoV-2. The prospective study material was composed of cDNA or gDNA derived from T cells, B-cell-depleted T cells, or PBMCs. The samples were drawn from two sources: the first 160 participants of the ongoing ImmuneRACE study, and over 1,000 subjects contributed by 6 global collaborators. Where available, HLA class I and class II types were obtained from metadata supplied by the sample provider rather than from assay-based typing. Sample metadata almost always included a de-identified subject ID, COVID-19 status, age in years and sex. On the study overall, not on this receptor specifically: How much clinical and demographic metadata was included differed by source and by participant, and the metadata was provided uncurated.

On this clone: Its antigen is currently not known. Nothing much larger sits one base from this clone, and base qualities are not available.

From its cysteine to its phenylalanine, the CDR3 spans 16 amino acids. The only DNA kept is the CDR3, 48 bases in frame from the first base. CDR1 MDHEN and CDR2 SYDVKM were looked up in the germline V gene. Germline trimming amounts to 5 bases on V and 3 bases on J, with 8 as the count of junction bases outside the gene matches. In Seattle, one collaborating source enrolled patients while the infection was active and tracked those patients longitudinally over the course of disease. Collaborating institutions collected whole blood in K2EDTA tubes following their own protocols. For TCRbeta analysis, collaborators shipped samples in one of three forms: frozen whole blood, isolated PBMCs, or DNA extracted from either of those sample types. TCRbeta CDR3 regions were amplified from genomic DNA by means of the immunoSEQ Assay, a bias-controlled multiplex PCR. On the study's bioinformatics: The number of nucleated cells in each sample was estimated by amplification of reference gene primers within the assay. To quantify the absolute abundance of each unique TCRbeta CDR3 rearrangement, sequence reads were collapsed and filtered. For each sample, productive Simpson clonality was calculated by taking the square root of Simpson's diversity index across productive rearrangements. Not all clones reach the TCRdb copy of this immuneACCESS table, which keeps in-frame sequences only. Checked studies attribute under half of the gap to unresolved V genes and leave the rest unexplained. The V and J calls and clone size were taken over from that table, and D and trimming were inferred from the DNA. For this sample there are hundreds of thousands of clones; 85% to 90% appear just once. Approximately 0.9% of the sample is in the top ten clones.

The origin of this receptor is a man between 18 and 35 years old with COVID-19, enrolled during active disease. Rearrangement joined TRBV28 to TRBJ2-7, and TRBD1 aligns with 12 junction nucleotides. Sequenced material: peripheral blood. CDR3 loop: CASSLLGTGGNYEQYF. In nucleotide form, the sequence is TGTGCCAGCAGTCTCCTCGGGACAGGGGGCAACTACGAGCAGTACTTC.